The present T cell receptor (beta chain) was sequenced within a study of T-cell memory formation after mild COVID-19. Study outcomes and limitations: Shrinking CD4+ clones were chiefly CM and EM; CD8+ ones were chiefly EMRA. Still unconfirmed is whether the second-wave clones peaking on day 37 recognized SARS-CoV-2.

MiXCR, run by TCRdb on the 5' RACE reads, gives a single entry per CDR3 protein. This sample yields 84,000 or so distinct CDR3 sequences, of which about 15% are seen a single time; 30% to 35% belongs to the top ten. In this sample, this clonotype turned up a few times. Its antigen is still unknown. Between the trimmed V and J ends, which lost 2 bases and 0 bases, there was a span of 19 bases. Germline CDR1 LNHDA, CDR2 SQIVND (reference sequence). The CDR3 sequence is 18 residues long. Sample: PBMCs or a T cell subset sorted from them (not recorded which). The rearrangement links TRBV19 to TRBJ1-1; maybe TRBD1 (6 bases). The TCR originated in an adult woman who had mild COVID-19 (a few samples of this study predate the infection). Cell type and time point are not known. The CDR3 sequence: CASSILAGAMMLNTEAFF. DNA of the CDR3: TGTGCCAGTAGTATATTGGCAGGGGCTATGATGTTGAACACTGAAGCTTTCTTT.